Below, 29 T cell receptor beta chains from the same sample are listed, as sequenced in a study of OX40 agonist ivuxolimab in advanced cancers. Repertoires were generated with immunoSEQ multiplex PCR, while TCRdb's copy carries only in-frame clones and drops some. Of more than 75,000 clones listed, around 86% are singletons. The material sequenced was CD4+ or CD8+ T cells sorted from blood, taken in a trial of the OX40 agonist ivuxolimab. The source is an adult with an advanced solid tumor such as melanoma, head and neck, liver or kidney cancer.

This rearrangement joins TRBV7-2 to TRBJ1-2; the match to TRBD1 covers 7 bases. Germline CDR1 reads SGHTA; CDR2 reads FQGNSA. V dropped 6 bases and J dropped 5; count of bases not matched to a gene: 21. This CDR3 comprises 18 residues. The DNA for the CDR3 is TGTGCCAGCAGTTACCGACAGGGTTTGTCCCTTTCCCTATATGGCTACACCTTC. It specifies CASSYRQGLSLSLYGYTF.

The chain combines TRBV6-1 with TRBJ1-3; D unresolved. CDR1 and CDR2 (germline): MNHNS, SASEGT. The CDR3 extends over 14 amino acids. The ends were cut back, 5 bases at V and 1 base at J, with 9 bases in the middle. CDR3 loop: CASSLRESGNTIYF. The CDR3 DNA reads TGTGCCAGCAGTTTGCGAGAGTCTGGAAACACCATATATTTT.

The genes are TRBV7-2 and TRBJ2-2, with D perhaps matching TRBD2 (5 bases). The CDR3 runs 15 residues. Trimming stripped 5 bases from V and 4 bases from J, with 14 bases between. The germline gives CDR1 SGHTA, CDR2 FQGNSA. The CDR3 coding sequence is TGTGCCAGCAGCCCTAGCCGGGTTACCACCGGGGAGCTGTTTTTT. It codes for CASSPSRVTTGELFF.

As DNA, the CDR3 is TGTGCCAGTAGTCAGGGGGCGGACATCTATGGCTACACCTTC. Translating it yields CASSQGADIYGYTF. The chain joins TRBV19 to TRBJ1-2; the match to TRBD1 covers 8 bases. Germline CDR1 and CDR2: LNHDA and SQIVND (reference sequence). This CDR3 region has 14 residues. Germline trimming cut 5 bases from V and 4 bases from J; bases unmatched to any gene: 6.

The chain joins TRBV11-2 to TRBJ2-1, with D possibly TRBD1 on 5 matching bases. V gave up 0 bases and J gave up 8 bases, with 17 bases separating them. The CDR3 spans 16 residues. Germline V gene lookup returns CDR1 SGHAT and CDR2 FQNNGV. CDR3 nucleotides: TGTGCCAGCAGCTTAGAGTGGGGCGGACGACGCGATGAGCAGTTCTTC. Amino acid sequence: CASSLEWGGRRDEQFF.

This chain uses TRBV9 with TRBJ2-1; D might be TRBD1 or TRBD2, each matching 7 bases. The length of the CDR3 is 16 residues. V lost 4 bases, J lost 2 bases, and 16 bases lay in between. CDR1 and CDR2 from the germline V gene are SGDLS and YYNGEE. CDR3 DNA: TGTGCCAGCAGCCTGCGACAGGGACTAACCTACAATGAGCAGTTCTTC. This sequence encodes CASSLRQGLTYNEQFF.

This chain joins TRBV7-9 and TRBJ2-5; maybe TRBD2 (6 bases). The V gene lost 1 base and the J gene lost 7 bases, with 22 bases spanning the gap. CDR3 length equals 17 residues. The germline V gene encodes CDR1 SEHNR and CDR2 FQNEAQ (reference sequence). The CDR3 bases are TGTGCCAGCAGCTTAGTATCGGGCGGGACGCGGACTTGGACCCAGTACTTC. Amino acids: CASSLVSGGTRTWTQYF.

A word on this clone: Other nucleotide sequences in the sample specify the same CDR3. J is TRBJ1-1 and V is TRBV5-1, with TRBD1 as a possible D gene (5 bases). Looked up from germline, CDR1 is SGHRS and CDR2 is YFSETQ. The CDR3 is made up of 15 amino acids. Trimming removed 0 bases at V and 0 bases at J, with 9 bases between. The CDR3 sequence is CASSLVGGMNTEAFF. CDR3 DNA: TGCGCCAGCAGCTTGGTTGGGGGGATGAACACTGAAGCTTTCTTT.

J is TRBJ1-6 and V is TRBV4-1; no definite D call. V lost 3 bases and J lost 9, with 24 bases in between. Germline V gene sequence: CDR1 MGHRA, CDR2 YSYEKL. The CDR3 is made up of 18 amino acids. The CDR3 loop reads CASSHLVGSSKWGSPLHF. In nucleotides, the CDR3 is TGCGCCAGCAGCCACCTTGTCGGGAGCTCGAAGTGGGGTTCACCCCTCCACTTT.

The rearrangement uses TRBV7-2 and TRBJ1-5; maybe TRBD1 (6 bases). Trimming left V 2 bases short and J 3 bases short, with 20 bases between. This CDR3 comprises 18 residues. In germline, CDR1 is SGHTA, CDR2 FQGNSA. In nucleotides, the CDR3 is TGTGCCAGCAGCTTAAGGACGAGTGGGGGGACACTCAATCAGCCCCAGCATTTT. This translates into CASSLRTSGGTLNQPQHF.

V gene TRBV11-2 combines with J gene TRBJ1-1; D gene uncertain. V lost 7 bases, J lost 1 base, and 16 bases lay in between. Germline CDR1 reads SGHAT; CDR2 reads FQNNGV. The CDR3 totals 15 residues. DNA of the CDR3: TGTGCCAGCACCAAAACCGGTTTTGAGAACACTGAAGCTTTCTTT. Translating it yields CASTKTGFENTEAFF.

V is TRBV28 and J is TRBJ1-2; D call uncertain. The V gene's germline CDR1 is MDHEN and CDR2 SYDVKM. The CDR3 is 12 residues long. Deletions cut 8 bases from V and 3 bases from J, with 10 bases between. The CDR3 nucleotides read TGTGCCAGCCGGACGACCTACTATGGCTACACCTTC. The encoded protein is CASRTTYYGYTF.

V is TRBV13 and J is TRBJ2-7; 11 bases match TRBD2. The CDR3 has 19 residues. Unmatched junction bases numbered 12, after V lost 2 bases and J lost 0 bases. Germline V gives CDR1 PRHDT, CDR2 FYEKMQ (reference sequence). The CDR3: CASSLYRLAGGPSSYEQYF. The CDR3, as DNA: TGTGCCAGCAGCTTATACCGGCTAGCGGGAGGCCCGAGCTCCTACGAGCAGTACTTC.

This chain connects TRBV19 to TRBJ1-2; D ambiguous. Germline CDR1 LNHDA, CDR2 SQIVND (reference sequence). The CDR3 sequence is 11 residues long. V lost 7 bases and J 3 bases, leaving 6 bases between the germline ends. DNA of the CDR3: TGTGCCAGTAAAGACTACTATGGCTACACCTTC. Translating gives CASKDYYGYTF. Full variable domain (rest looked up from reference TRBV19 and TRBJ1-2): DGGITQSPKYLFRKEGQNVTLSCEQNLNHDAMYWYRQDPGQGLRLIYYSQIVNDFQKGDIAEGYSVSREKKESFPLTVTSAQKNPTAFYLCASKDYYGYTFGSGTRLTVV.

The chain carries TRBV5-1 and TRBJ2-2; D remains ambiguous. V gave up 4 bases and J gave up 4 bases, with 11 bases separating them. The length of the CDR3 is 14 residues. In germline, CDR1 is SGHRS, CDR2 YFSETQ. CDR3 amino acids: CASSERASTGELFF. CDR3 bases: TGCGCCAGCAGCGAACGCGCGAGCACCGGGGAGCTGTTTTTT.

This clone was picked up one time. The CDR3 DNA follows: TGTGCCAGCAGCTTAAGGGCAATGAACACTGAAGCTTTCTTT. Translating gives CASSLRAMNTEAFF. J is TRBJ1-1 and V is TRBV7-8; D gene unclear. The CDR3 covers 14 residues. The V and J ends lost 2 bases and 0 bases respectively, with 7 bases between them. The germline CDR1 and CDR2 sequences are SGHVS and FQNEAQ.

CDR3 in DNA: TGTGCCAGTAGTATGACGCGGAGTTCCCATCAGCCCCAGCATTTT. Protein sequence: CASSMTRSSHQPQHF. The chain has TRBV19 and TRBJ1-5; D gene uncertain. In germline, CDR1 is LNHDA, CDR2 SQIVND (reference sequence). The CDR3 runs 15 residues. V lost 3 bases to trimming and J lost 5 bases, with 14 bases between them.

This clone appeared a single time. The V gene is TRBV9, the J gene TRBJ2-6; D remains unclear. Germline V lookup: CDR1 SGDLS, CDR2 YYNGEE. This CDR3 spans 16 amino acids. V was cut by 1 base and J by 1 base, with 9 bases left in between. The CDR3 here is CASSVLVPSGANVLTF. The CDR3 nucleotides are TGTGCCAGCAGCGTATTGGTCCCATCTGGGGCCAACGTCCTGACTTTC.

The chain uses TRBV28 and TRBJ2-5; TRBD2 aligns across 11 bases. The V gene end was trimmed by 7 bases and the J gene end by 2 bases; junction bases not matched to a gene: 6. The CDR3 has 15 amino acids. Germline V CDR1 and CDR2: MDHEN, SYDVKM. The CDR3 sequence is CASIDSGRGQETQYF. The CDR3 bases are TGTGCCAGCATTGATAGCGGGAGGGGACAAGAGACCCAGTACTTC.

The chain combines TRBV5-1 with TRBJ1-4; a possible D gene is TRBD1 (5 bases). V was clipped by 0 bases and J by 4 bases, with 19 bases between them. The CDR3 has 18 residues. Germline V gene sequence: CDR1 SGHRS, CDR2 YFSETQ. CDR3 nucleotide sequence: TGCGCCAGCAGCTTGGAACAGGACGCATTATGGGGTAATGAAAAACTGTTTTTT. Its protein is CASSLEQDALWGNEKLFF.

This clone has more than one count but fewer than ten. The chain uses TRBV2 and TRBJ2-7; D ambiguous. This CDR3 has 12 amino acids. The germline V gene encodes CDR1 SNHLY and CDR2 FYNNEI. Deletions cut 6 bases from V and 3 bases from J, with 9 bases between. The CDR3: CASRGRNYEQYF. The DNA for the CDR3 is TGTGCCAGCAGGGGCAGAAACTACGAGCAGTACTTC.

This chain connects TRBV4-1 to TRBJ1-4, with D uncertain. V lost 4 bases and J lost 0, with 18 bases in between. Germline CDR1 and CDR2: MGHRA and YSYEKL. The CDR3 consists of 18 residues. The CDR3 DNA reads TGCGCCAGCAGCCGAAGGGATTTGGGTGGGGCAACTAATGAAAAACTGTTTTTT. Protein: CASSRRDLGGATNEKLFF.

The chain recombines TRBV28 with TRBJ1-2; no definite D call. The germline V gene encodes CDR1 MDHEN and CDR2 SYDVKM. This CDR3 region has 14 residues. The V end lost 3 bases, the J end lost 8 bases, and 16 bases lay between the germline ends. CDR3 region: CASSFTGWDWGYTF. CDR3 in DNA: TGTGCCAGCAGTTTTACGGGGTGGGATTGGGGCTACACCTTC.

The chain recombines TRBV7-3 with TRBJ2-6; TRBD1 agrees at 9 bases. The germline V gene has CDR1 SGHTA and CDR2 FQGTGA. CDR3 length equals 19 residues. Unmatched junction bases numbered 10, after V lost 4 bases and J lost 0 bases. The chain's CDR3 is CASSSTRDREYSGANVLTF. The CDR3 nucleotides read TGTGCCAGCAGCTCAACCCGGGACAGGGAATACTCTGGGGCCAACGTCCTGACTTTC.

This chain connects TRBV2 to TRBJ2-1; D possibly matches TRBD1 or TRBD2 (5 bases each). Trimming shortened V by 5 bases and J by 9 bases, and 20 bases separated the two germline ends. CDR3 size: 15 residues. The germline gives CDR1 SNHLY, CDR2 FYNNEI. The CDR3 protein is CASSPRDLYKGEQFF. CDR3 DNA sequence: TGTGCCAGCAGTCCCCGGGACCTCTACAAGGGTGAGCAGTTCTTC.

The rearrangement joins TRBV18 to TRBJ1-4; TRBD1 matches 7 bases. The CDR3 is 13 residues long. In germline, CDR1 is KGHSH, CDR2 LQKENI. The trim removed 4 bases at V and 8 bases at J, leaving 4 bases unmatched. For the CDR3, the DNA is TGTGCCAGCTCACAGGGGGCGCAGGAAAAACTGTTTTTT. Its translation is CASSQGAQEKLFF.

The rearrangement uses TRBV4-2 and TRBJ2-7, with D perhaps matching TRBD2 (6 bases). Per the germline V gene, CDR1 is LGHNA and CDR2 is YNFKEQ. The CDR3 totals 16 residues. Deletions cut 4 bases from V and 0 bases from J, with 16 bases between. The CDR3 coding sequence is TGTGCCAGCAGCCCCTATTCGGGGGAAAGCTCCTACGAGCAGTACTTC. Protein product: CASSPYSGESSYEQYF.

This chain joins TRBV5-6 and TRBJ2-5, with TRBD1 matching 10 bases. The ends lost 4 bases at V and 5 bases at J; junction bases unmatched: 8. Germline-derived CDR1 and CDR2 are SGHDT and YYEEEE. The CDR3 length is 15 residues. The chain's CDR3 is CASSTPTGGWETQYF. In DNA, the CDR3 is TGTGCCAGCAGCACCCCGACAGGGGGCTGGGAGACCCAGTACTTC.

The chain carries TRBV5-6 and TRBJ1-3, with D unresolved. The CDR3 sequence is 16 residues long. V lost 0 bases to trimming and J lost 1 base, with 11 bases between them. Germline values: CDR1 SGHDT, CDR2 YYEEEE. This CDR3 reads CASSLVSGRSGNTIYF. The CDR3 coding sequence is TGTGCCAGCAGCTTGGTTTCCGGGAGATCTGGAAACACCATATATTTT.